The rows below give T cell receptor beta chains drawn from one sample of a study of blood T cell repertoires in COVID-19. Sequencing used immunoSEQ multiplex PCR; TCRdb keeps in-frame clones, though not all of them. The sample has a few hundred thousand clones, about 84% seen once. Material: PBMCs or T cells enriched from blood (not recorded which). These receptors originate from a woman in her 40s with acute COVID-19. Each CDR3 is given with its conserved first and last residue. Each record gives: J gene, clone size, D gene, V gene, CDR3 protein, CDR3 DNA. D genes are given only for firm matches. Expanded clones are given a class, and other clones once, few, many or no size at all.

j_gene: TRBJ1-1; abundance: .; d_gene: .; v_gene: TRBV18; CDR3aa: CASSLRVDTEAFF; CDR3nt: TGTGCCAGCTCCCTGAGGGTGGACACTGAAGCTTTCTTT
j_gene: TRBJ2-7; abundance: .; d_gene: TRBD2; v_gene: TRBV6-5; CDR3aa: CASRKPLAGDYEQYF; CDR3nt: TGTGCCAGCAGGAAACCACTAGCGGGGGACTACGAGCAGTACTTC
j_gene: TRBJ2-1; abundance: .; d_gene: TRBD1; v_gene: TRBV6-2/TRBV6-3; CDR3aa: CASSLGQGSRFSYNEQFF; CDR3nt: TGTGCCAGCAGTCTGGGACAGGGGTCCCGTTTCTCCTACAATGAGCAGTTCTTC
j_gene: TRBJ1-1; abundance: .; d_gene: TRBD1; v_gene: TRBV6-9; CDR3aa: CASTTQGKNTEAFF; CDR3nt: TGTGCCAGCACCACACAGGGGAAGAACACTGAAGCTTTCTTT
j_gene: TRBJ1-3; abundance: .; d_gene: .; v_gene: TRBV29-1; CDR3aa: CSARAGNTIYF; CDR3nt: TGCAGCGCTCGAGCCGGAAACACCATATATTTT
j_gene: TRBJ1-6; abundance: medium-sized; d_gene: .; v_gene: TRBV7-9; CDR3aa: CASSSHDTQGSYSPLHF; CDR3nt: TGTGCCAGCAGCTCTCACGATACGCAGGGATCGTATTCACCCCTCCACTTT
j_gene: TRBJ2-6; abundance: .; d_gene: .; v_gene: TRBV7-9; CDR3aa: CASSSGHFSGANVLTF; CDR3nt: TGTGCCAGCAGCTCGGGACACTTCTCTGGGGCCAACGTCCTGACTTTC
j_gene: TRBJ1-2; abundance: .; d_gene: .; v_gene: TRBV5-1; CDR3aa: CASSPEANYGYTF; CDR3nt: TGCGCCAGCAGCCCAGAAGCTAACTATGGCTACACCTTC
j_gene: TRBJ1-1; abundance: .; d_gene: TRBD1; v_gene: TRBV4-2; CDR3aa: CASSQGDVRGGGTEAFF; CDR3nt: TGTGCCAGCAGCCAAGGCGATGTAAGAGGGGGCGGAACTGAAGCTTTCTTT
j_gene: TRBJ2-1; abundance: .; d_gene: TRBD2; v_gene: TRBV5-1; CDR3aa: CASTGGRRTYNEQFF; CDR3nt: TGCGCCAGCACGGGGGGACGGCGAACCTACAATGAGCAGTTCTTC
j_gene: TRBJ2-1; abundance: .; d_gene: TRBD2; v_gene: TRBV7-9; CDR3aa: CASTAGLEQFF; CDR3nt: TGTGCCAGCACCGCGGGACTAGAGCAGTTCTTC
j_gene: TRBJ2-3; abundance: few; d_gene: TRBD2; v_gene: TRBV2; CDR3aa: CASTPGTSGPQGGTQYF; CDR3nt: TGTGCCAGCACCCCGGGGACTAGCGGGCCGCAAGGGGGGACGCAGTATTTT
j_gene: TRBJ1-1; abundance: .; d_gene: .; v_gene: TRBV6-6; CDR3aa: CASSYGQNTEAFF; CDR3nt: TGTGCCAGCAGCTACGGACAGAACACTGAAGCTTTCTTT
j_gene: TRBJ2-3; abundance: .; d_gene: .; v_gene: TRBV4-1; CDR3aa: CASSQEERVSTDTQYF; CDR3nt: TGCGCCAGCAGCCAAGAGGAGCGGGTTAGTACAGATACGCAGTATTTT